This T cell receptor beta chain is from a study of T cell changes during pregnancy in multiple sclerosis. The ends lost 0 bases at V and 8 bases at J; junction bases unmatched: 5. Germline V lookup: CDR1 KGHSH, CDR2 LQKENI. The CDR3 extends over 16 amino acids. Assay: immunoSEQ multiplex PCR; the TCRdb copy retains only in-frame clones and omits some. The repertoire has around 26,000 clones, 86% of them found once; the top ten carry approximately 13%. This clone was found once. The sample in question was CD8+ T cells from peripheral blood mononuclear cells, obtained in the first trimester of pregnancy. The TCR comes from a female donor in good health, enrolled as a control in a pregnancy study. The rearrangement uses TRBV18 and TRBJ2-1, with 12 positions matching TRBD2. CDR3 sequence reads: CASSPPLAGGQDEQFF. As DNA, the CDR3 is TGTGCCAGCTCACCACCTCTAGCGGGGGGGCAGGATGAGCAGTTCTTC.